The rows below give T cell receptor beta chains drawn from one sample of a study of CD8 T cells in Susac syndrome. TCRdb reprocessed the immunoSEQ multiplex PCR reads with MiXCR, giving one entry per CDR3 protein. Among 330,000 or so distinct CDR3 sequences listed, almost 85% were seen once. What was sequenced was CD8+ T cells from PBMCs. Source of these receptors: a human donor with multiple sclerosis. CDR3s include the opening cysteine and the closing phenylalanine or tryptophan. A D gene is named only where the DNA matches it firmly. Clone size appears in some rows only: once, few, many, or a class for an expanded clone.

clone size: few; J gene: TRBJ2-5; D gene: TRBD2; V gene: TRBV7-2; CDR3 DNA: TGTGCCAGCAGCTTTATATTGGCGGGGGGCTGGAGAGAGACCCAGTACTTC; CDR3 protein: CASSFILAGGWRETQYF
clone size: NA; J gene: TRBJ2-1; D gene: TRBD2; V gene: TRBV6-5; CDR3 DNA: TGTGCCAGCAGTTACCTCGGACTAGCGGTTGAGCAGTTCTTC; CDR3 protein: CASSYLGLAVEQFF
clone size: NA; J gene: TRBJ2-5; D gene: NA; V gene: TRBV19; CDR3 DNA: TGTGCCAGTAGTAACGTGGGAACGTACCAAGAGACCCAGTACTTC; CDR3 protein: CASSNVGTYQETQYF
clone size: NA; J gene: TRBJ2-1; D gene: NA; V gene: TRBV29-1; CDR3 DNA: TGCAGCGTTGACTTGACTAGCAGGGGGCACAATGAGCAGTTCTTC; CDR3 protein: CSVDLTSRGHNEQFF
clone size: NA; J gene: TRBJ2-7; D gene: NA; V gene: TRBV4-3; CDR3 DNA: TGCGCCAGCAGCCAAGAACGGGGTACCTCCTACGAGCAGTACTTC; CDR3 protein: CASSQERGTSYEQYF
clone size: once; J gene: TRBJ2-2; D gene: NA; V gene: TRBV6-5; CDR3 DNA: TGTGCCACCCTCGAGTGGGAGGGGGCAACCGGGGAGCTGTTTTTT; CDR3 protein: CATLEWEGATGELFF
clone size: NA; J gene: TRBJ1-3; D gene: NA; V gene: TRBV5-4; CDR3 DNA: TGTGCCAGCAGCACTTCCCTGGGATGGGGAAACACCATATATTTT; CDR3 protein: CASSTSLGWGNTIYF
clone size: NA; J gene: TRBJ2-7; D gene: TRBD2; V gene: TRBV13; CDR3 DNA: TGTGCCAGCAGCACCTCCGGAGCGGGAGGGCCTCGCGAGCAGTACTTC; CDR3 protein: CASSTSGAGGPREQYF
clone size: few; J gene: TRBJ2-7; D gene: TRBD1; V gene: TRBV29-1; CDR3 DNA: TGCAGCGTGGTTGGACCCTCAGGGGGTTACGAGCAGTACTTC; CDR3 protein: CSVVGPSGGYEQYF
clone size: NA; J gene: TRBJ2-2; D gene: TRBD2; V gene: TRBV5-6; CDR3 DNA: TGTGCCAGCAGCTTGGCCCTAGCGGGAGGGCCATACCCGAACACCGGGGAGCTGTTTTTT; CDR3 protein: CASSLALAGGPYPNTGELFF
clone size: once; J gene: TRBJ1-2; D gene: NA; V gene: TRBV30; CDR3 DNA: TGTGCCTGGAGTTCGACTCAATTGGATGGCTACACCTTC; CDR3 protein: CAWSSTQLDGYTF